This T cell receptor beta chain was sequenced in a study of beta chain features in type 1 diabetes. Study-level background: Examination covered around 98 million sorted cells spanning all samples. Findings of the study overall: When cDNA is sequenced, cells with high TCR expression could be over-represented.

The CDR3 totals 12 residues. Trimming removed 10 bases at V and 5 bases at J, with 15 bases between. Germline V CDR1 and CDR2: MNHNS, SASEGT. As concerns this clone: Its specificity is unknown.

Expressed TCRB transcripts were sequenced after all isolated RNA was converted to cDNA. Some clones are missing from TCRdb's copy, which holds only in-frame ones; the method was immunoSEQ multiplex PCR. Of 150,000 or so clones in the sample, roughly 10% were seen once. Each of the CD4+ naive, central memory, regulatory and stem cell-like memory populations was sorted via CD45RO/CCR7/CD25/CD127/CD95/CD27. The receptor's source is a woman in her forties in good health. The V and J genes are TRBV6-1 and TRBJ2-7, with a tentative D call TRBD2 (5 bases). The sample comprised central memory CD4+ T cells from blood. CDR3 nucleotides: TGTGCCACCACCGGTACGGGGAACGAGCAGTACTTC. Encoded protein: CATTGTGNEQYF.